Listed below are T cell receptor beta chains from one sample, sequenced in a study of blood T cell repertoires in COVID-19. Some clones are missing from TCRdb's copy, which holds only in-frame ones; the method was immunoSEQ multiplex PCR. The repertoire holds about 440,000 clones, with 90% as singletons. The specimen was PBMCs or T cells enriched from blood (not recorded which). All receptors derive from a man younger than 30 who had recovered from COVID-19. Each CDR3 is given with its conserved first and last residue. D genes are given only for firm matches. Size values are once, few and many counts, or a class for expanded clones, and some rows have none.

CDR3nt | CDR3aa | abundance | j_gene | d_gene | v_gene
TGTGCCAGCAGCGGTGGGGGGGGCACGGAAAAACTGTTTTTT | CASSGGGGTEKLFF | . | TRBJ1-4 | . | TRBV3-1/TRBV3-2
TGTGCCAGCAGCCCCTATTGGAGCGAGAGCACAGATACGCAGTATTTT | CASSPYWSESTDTQYF | . | TRBJ2-3 | . | TRBV9
TGCGCCAGCAGCTTGGGGGTTACCACAGGGCAAGAGACCCAGTACTTC | CASSLGVTTGQETQYF | . | TRBJ2-5 | . | TRBV5-1
TGTGCCAGCAGCTTAGCCGGAGCGGGAGCCTACAATGAGCAGTTCTTC | CASSLAGAGAYNEQFF | once | TRBJ2-1 | TRBD2 | TRBV11-3
TGTGCCAGCAGTCCACAGGGGGCATACTATGGCTACACCTTC | CASSPQGAYYGYTF | . | TRBJ1-2 | TRBD1 | TRBV27
TGTGCCAGCAGCTTAACAGGGGACACTGAAGCTTTCTTT | CASSLTGDTEAFF | . | TRBJ1-1 | TRBD1 | TRBV7-9
TGTGCCAGCAGTGTGGGTATCTCGGGCACTGAAGCTTTCTTT | CASSVGISGTEAFF | . | TRBJ1-1 | . | TRBV2
TGTGCCAGCAGCCGCAGGGTGGGCACTGAAGCTTTCTTT | CASSRRVGTEAFF | . | TRBJ1-1 | . | TRBV11-3
TGTGCCAGCAGGCTCGGGACAGGGGGTTCACCCCTCCACTTT | CASRLGTGGSPLHF | . | TRBJ1-6 | TRBD1 | TRBV6-5
TGTGCCAGCAGCCCCGGCGGAAGGAGTGAGCAGTTCTTC | CASSPGGRSEQFF | . | TRBJ2-1 | . | TRBV7-3
TGTGCCAGCAGAGAGTTTGACAGACCCAATCAGCCCCAGCATTTT | CASREFDRPNQPQHF | . | TRBJ1-5 | . | TRBV6-5
TGTGCCAGCAGTCGGGGTAACACCGGGGAGCTGTTTTTT | CASSRGNTGELFF | . | TRBJ2-2 | . | TRBV14
TGTGCCAGCAGGAGCGGGAGGACCGGGGAGCTGTTTTTT | CASRSGRTGELFF | . | TRBJ2-2 | TRBD2 | TRBV7-9
TGTGCCAGCAGTGAGGGGCGGGGAATGAACACTGAAGCTTTCTTT | CASSEGRGMNTEAFF | . | TRBJ1-1 | . | TRBV6-1
TGTGCCAGTAGTACAAAGGGACAGGGATACGTAATCGATGAGCAGTTCTTC | CASSTKGQGYVIDEQFF | few | TRBJ2-1 | TRBD1 | TRBV19
TGTGCCAGCAGCAAAGCTTCCGGGTCGGGAACTGAAGCTTTCTTT | CASSKASGSGTEAFF | . | TRBJ1-1 | . | TRBV3-1/TRBV3-2
TGCGCCAGCAGTTCCCGGGGTACCGGGAGGGCTTTCTTT | CASSSRGTGRAFF | . | TRBJ1-1 | . | TRBV5-1
TGCGCCAGCAGCCAAGTCTTCGACAGCAACTATGGCTACACCTTC | CASSQVFDSNYGYTF | . | TRBJ1-2 | . | TRBV4-1
TGCGCCAGCAGCCCCGTAGGACAGGGGGCGAGTGGAAACACCATATATTTT | CASSPVGQGASGNTIYF | . | TRBJ1-3 | TRBD1 | TRBV5-1
TGTGCCAGCAGTTGGGGCACCCAGGGCAATCAGCCCCAGCATTTT | CASSWGTQGNQPQHF | many | TRBJ1-5 | . | TRBV6-2/TRBV6-3
TGTGCCAGCAGCCTCGGGCGGGCATATACGCAGTATTTT | CASSLGRAYTQYF | . | TRBJ2-3 | . | TRBV7-3
TGTGCCAGCAGCCGGACAGGGTTAGGGAGCGAGCAGTACTTC | CASSRTGLGSEQYF | . | TRBJ2-7 | TRBD1 | TRBV11-1
TGTGCCAGCCGGGCTAATGAAAAACTGTTTTTT | CASRANEKLFF | . | TRBJ1-4 | . | TRBV19
TGTGCCATCAGTGACTATTTGCGGGACAGCTCTGGAAACACCATATATTTT | CAISDYLRDSSGNTIYF | . | TRBJ1-3 | TRBD1 | TRBV10-3
TGTGCCAGCAGCCAAGACTCGAGGGTCCCTGAAGCTTTCTTT | CASSQDSRVPEAFF | . | TRBJ1-1 | . | TRBV3-1/TRBV3-2
TGTGCCAGCAGCTTACAGGGTAATCAGCCCCAGCATTTT | CASSLQGNQPQHF | . | TRBJ1-5 | . | TRBV11-2
TGTGCCAGCAGTTACTCGTTTCTGGGGGCTAGGAGCGAGCAGTACTTC | CASSYSFLGARSEQYF | . | TRBJ2-7 | . | TRBV6-5
TGTGCCAGCAGTTTACAACAGGGGAGCGATGGCTACACCTTC | CASSLQQGSDGYTF | . | TRBJ1-2 | TRBD1 | TRBV27
TGTGCCATCAGTGAGATGGCCAATGAGCAGTTCTTC | CAISEMANEQFF | . | TRBJ2-1 | . | TRBV10-3
TGTGCCAGCAGCCTACTAGCAGGGGAGCTGTTTTTT | CASSLLAGELFF | . | TRBJ2-2 | . | TRBV7-3
TGTGCCAGTACAGACAGTCGGAACACCCGACTGAAAAAACTGTTTTTT | CASTDSRNTRLKKLFF | . | TRBJ1-4 | . | TRBV19
TGTGCCAGCAGTTCGGCGGGACAGGGGACCTACGAGCAGTACTTC | CASSSAGQGTYEQYF | few | TRBJ2-7 | TRBD1 | TRBV6-5
TGTGCCAGCAGCGTTGGACAGCCTGAAGCTTTCTTT | CASSVGQPEAFF | many | TRBJ1-1 | . | TRBV5-6
TGTGCCAGCAGAGGGGACTGGGACACAGATACGCAGTATTTT | CASRGDWDTDTQYF | . | TRBJ2-3 | . | TRBV9
TGTGCCAGCAAGGTGGGCGGGTCTTCCTACGAGCAGTACTTC | CASKVGGSSYEQYF | . | TRBJ2-7 | . | TRBV2
TGCGCCAGCAGCCAAGATGTCTCAGGGGTGGGTTCACCCCTCCACTTT | CASSQDVSGVGSPLHF | . | TRBJ1-6 | . | TRBV4-1
TGTGCCAGCAGTTACGGCAATGAAAAACTGTTTTTT | CASSYGNEKLFF | . | TRBJ1-4 | . | TRBV6-2/TRBV6-3
TGTGCCAGCAGTCCCAAAGGGGGCCTGGCTAAGGGACATGGCTACACCTTC | CASSPKGGLAKGHGYTF | . | TRBJ1-2 | TRBD1 | TRBV27
TGTGCCAGCAGCCCCCTCGGGACAGGGAGGAAGTCCTACGAGCAGTACTTC | CASSPLGTGRKSYEQYF | . | TRBJ2-7 | TRBD1 | TRBV5-5
TGTGCCATCAGTGAGTCCCTAGTAAGCAATCAGCCCCAGCATTTT | CAISESLVSNQPQHF | once | TRBJ1-5 | . | TRBV10-3
TGTGCCAGCAGTCTCAAGGGACAAAATACGCAGTATTTT | CASSLKGQNTQYF | . | TRBJ2-3 | . | TRBV6-5
TGTGCCAGCAGCAAGGAGACAGGAACCTACGAGCAGTACTTC | CASSKETGTYEQYF | . | TRBJ2-7 | . | TRBV7-9
TGTGCCAGCAGCCTCCGGTCCTATGGCTACACCTTC | CASSLRSYGYTF | . | TRBJ1-2 | . | TRBV7-8
TGTGCCAGCAGCCCCTGGGACAGGGGCCCCTACGAGCAGTACTTC | CASSPWDRGPYEQYF | . | TRBJ2-7 | TRBD1 | TRBV7-9
TGCGCCAGCAGCTTTGGGACACCTCTAGGCTACACCTTC | CASSFGTPLGYTF | . | TRBJ1-2 | . | TRBV5-1
TGTGCCATCAGTGACGGACTGAGCTATGGCTACACCTTC | CAISDGLSYGYTF | once | TRBJ1-2 | . | TRBV10-3
TGTGCCAGCAGCCCGCTGAGGCAGAGCAACATTCAGTACTTC | CASSPLRQSNIQYF | once | TRBJ2-4 | . | TRBV11-2
TGTGCCAGCAGCCTACGACAGGGGAACTATGGCTACACCTTC | CASSLRQGNYGYTF | . | TRBJ1-2 | TRBD1 | TRBV3-1/TRBV3-2
TGTGCCAGCAGCCCCCAGAGGACAGGGCCCGAAAAACTGTTTTTT | CASSPQRTGPEKLFF | . | TRBJ1-4 | TRBD1 | TRBV7-9
TGTGCCAGCAGTTTCGGGACAGTCAATCAGCCCCAGCATTTT | CASSFGTVNQPQHF | . | TRBJ1-5 | TRBD1 | TRBV27
TGCGCCAGCAGCCAAGATAAGGGTTCGATAGCGGGCCTTGGGGCAGATACGCAGTATTTT | CASSQDKGSIAGLGADTQYF | . | TRBJ2-3 | TRBD2 | TRBV4-1
TGCAGCGTTAGGGGAGGGAGTGGGTACGAGCAGTACTTC | CSVRGGSGYEQYF | few | TRBJ2-7 | TRBD2 | TRBV29-1
TGTGCCAGCAGACCCCGGGGGTCTGAAGCTTTCTTT | CASRPRGSEAFF | . | TRBJ1-1 | . | TRBV12-3/TRBV12-4
TGTGCCAGCGTCGAAATTGAGGGCCAGGAAAAACTGTTTTTT | CASVEIEGQEKLFF | . | TRBJ1-4 | . | TRBV28
TGTGCCAGCAGCTTAGAAGGGACAGCTACTGAAGCTTTCTTT | CASSLEGTATEAFF | . | TRBJ1-1 | TRBD1 | TRBV11-3
TGTGCCAGCAGTTACTCGAGGGGGCAGCCCCAGCATTTT | CASSYSRGQPQHF | once | TRBJ1-5 | . | TRBV6-5
TGCGCCAGCAGCTTGGGAGGGGGCTCCTACGAGCAGTACTTC | CASSLGGGSYEQYF | . | TRBJ2-7 | . | TRBV5-1
TGTGCCAGCAGTGAAACAGGGAAACTGTTTTTT | CASSETGKLFF | . | TRBJ1-4 | . | TRBV2
TGTGCCAGCAGCCAATATAGGGGGGGGGAGCTGTTTTTT | CASSQYRGGELFF | . | TRBJ2-2 | . | TRBV3-1/TRBV3-2